The subject of this entry is one T cell receptor (beta chain). The antigen is unknown. TCR beta libraries were prepared from cDNA with unique molecular identifiers. About 540,000 cDNA molecules were obtained from roughly 0.93 to 9.6 million T cells. MiXCR was run by TCRdb on the PCR reads, yielding one entry per CDR3 protein. The table records 700,000 to 800,000 distinct CDR3 sequences, roughly 30% of them present only once. The ends were cut back, 5 bases at V and 0 bases at J, with 8 bases in the middle. The CDR3 totals 15 residues. Germline assignment: CDR1 MNHEY and CDR2 SVGAGI. This entry belongs to a study of post-analysis software for immune sequencing data. Across the whole study: Relapsing-remitting, secondary progressive and progressive-relapsing multiple sclerosis courses were included.

Whole-study results and caveats: In patients, four to six TRBV segments were more frequent than in controls, with TRBV5-6, TRBV5-1 and TRBV20-1 among them. Batch-mates among the samples co-clustered strongly by F measure. Controls showed significantly higher normalized Chao1 diversity than did multiple sclerosis patients.

V and J are TRBV6-5 and TRBJ2-6; D might be TRBD1 (5 bases). The specimen sequenced was blood. The TCR sequence derives from a girl aged 10-17 years with multiple sclerosis. The CDR3 here is CASSTDSSGANVLTF. The CDR3 nucleotides read TGTGCCAGCAGTACCGACAGCTCTGGGGCCAACGTCCTGACTTTC.